This record looks at one TCR beta chain sequence and its context. Germline is not matched at one junction end, which may reflect a read error. Germline-derived CDR1 and CDR2 are MGHRA and YSYEKL. The CDR3 runs 14 residues. The data were taken from a study of control samples from healthy donors and cancer patients. Measured with immunoSEQ multiplex PCR; TCRdb has only the in-frame clones, and not every one. The top ten clones hold roughly 7.2% of a sample with about 85,000 clones, around 90% of them seen once. This receptor was identified in a woman in her sixties or seventies in good health. V is TRBV4-1 and J is TRBJ1-6, with D possibly being TRBD1 (5 bases). The sample consisted of blood. The CDR3 DNA reads TGCGCCAGCAGTTTCCAGGGAGAGGATTCACCCCCCCACTTT. Its protein product is CASSFQGEDSPPHF.